Presented here are 16 T cell receptor beta chains from one specimen sequenced in a study of PD-L1 blockade in urothelial cancer. The repertoire was sequenced with immunoSEQ multiplex PCR; TCRdb's copy has only in-frame clones and lacks some. This sample yields about 87,000 clones, of which less than 90% are seen a single time; approximately 2% belongs to the top ten. Time point here: pretreatment peripheral blood. The sample here was PBMCs, taken around atezolizumab (anti-PD-L1) treatment. All receptors derive from a man aged 55-75 years with urothelial cancer.

The V gene is TRBV6-1, the J gene TRBJ2-3; D is possibly TRBD2 (7 bases). Germline V CDR1 and CDR2: MNHNS, SASEGT. The V and J ends lost 2 bases and 0 bases respectively, with 12 bases between them. The CDR3 has 16 amino acids. The CDR3 sequence is CASSENGGTSTDTQYF. The CDR3 DNA reads TGTGCCAGCAGTGAAAACGGGGGGACAAGCACAGATACGCAGTATTTT.

The sample holds a few counts of this clone. The gene calls are TRBV7-8 and TRBJ1-6; D is ambiguous. Between the trimmed V and J ends, which lost 5 bases and 5 bases, there was a span of 22 bases. The CDR3 has 18 residues. Germline CDR1 reads SGHVS; CDR2 reads FQNEAQ. CDR3 protein: CASSPTQLRGRHNSPLHF. The CDR3 DNA reads TGTGCCAGCAGCCCCACCCAATTGCGAGGGCGCCATAATTCACCCCTCCACTTT.

This chain joins TRBV6-1 and TRBJ2-5; 10 bases match TRBD2. The trim removed 7 bases at V and 2 bases at J, leaving 4 bases unmatched. Germline loops: CDR1 MNHNS, CDR2 SASEGT. The length of the CDR3 is 14 residues. The CDR3 coding sequence is TGTGCCAGCAAGCCAGCGGGAGGGCAAGAGACCCAGTACTTC. This sequence encodes CASKPAGGQETQYF.

The V gene is TRBV10-3, the J gene TRBJ2-5, with unresolved D. The CDR3 covers 12 residues. Germline CDR1 and CDR2: ENHRY and SYGVKD. Trimming removed 6 bases at V and 4 bases at J, with 9 bases between. The CDR3: CAIRNSGETQYF. The CDR3 coding sequence is TGTGCCATCAGGAACTCCGGAGAGACCCAGTACTTC.

V gene TRBV19 combines with J gene TRBJ2-5; possibly TRBD2 for D (6 bases). Germline V gene lookup returns CDR1 LNHDA and CDR2 SQIVND (reference sequence). This CDR3 spans 14 amino acids. V was shortened by 3 bases and J by 4 bases, with 12 bases between the two germline ends. The CDR3 bases are TGTGCCAGTAGTATCCTGGGAGGCCTAGAGACCCAGTACTTC. As protein: CASSILGGLETQYF.

The chain uses TRBV19 and TRBJ2-7, with D tentatively TRBD1 (5 bases). CDR1 LNHDA and CDR2 SQIVND come from the germline V gene (reference sequence). The CDR3 contains 15 residues. The V gene lost 3 bases and the J gene lost 0 bases, with 12 bases spanning the gap. CDR3 sequence reads: CASSIDRQLSYEQYF. CDR3 nucleotide sequence: TGTGCCAGTAGTATTGATCGACAGCTCTCCTACGAGCAGTACTTC.

This rearrangement joins TRBV15 to TRBJ2-5, with D maybe TRBD1 (6 bases). The V gene's germline CDR1 is LNHNV and CDR2 YYDKDF (reference sequence). CDR3 length equals 16 residues. V shed 3 bases and J shed 4 bases, with 18 bases lying between them. The DNA for the CDR3 is TGTGCCACCAGCAGGGTCGGACAGCGAAATAGAGAGACCCAGTACTTC. It yields the protein CATSRVGQRNRETQYF.

This clone was detected only once. The chain carries TRBV5-4 and TRBJ2-7, with D tentatively TRBD1 (5 bases). The CDR3 contains 13 residues. The germline gives CDR1 SGHNT, CDR2 YYREEE (reference sequence). Between the trimmed V and J ends, which lost 1 base and 5 bases, there was a span of 10 bases. The CDR3 is CASSLRRGDEQYF. The CDR3 nucleotides read TGTGCCAGCAGCTTGAGAAGGGGCGACGAGCAGTACTTC.

For the CDR3, the DNA is TGTGCCAGCAGCTTTACCGGGACAGGGGACCCCGAAGCTTTCTTT. It codes for CASSFTGTGDPEAFF. V usage is TRBV5-6 and J usage is TRBJ1-1, with 10 bases lining up with TRBD1. Germline V CDR1 and CDR2: SGHDT, YYEEEE. The CDR3 loop spans 15 amino acids. V was clipped by 2 bases and J by 8 bases; unmatched bases: 9.

The gene calls are TRBV6-1 and TRBJ1-5, with a possible D match to TRBD1 (5 bases). CDR3 length: 14 residues. Trimming removed 5 bases at V and 0 bases at J, with 8 bases between. Per the germline V gene, CDR1 is MNHNS and CDR2 is SASEGT. In DNA, the CDR3 is TGTGCCAGCAGTACCGACAGTAGCAATCAGCCCCAGCATTTT. This codes for CASSTDSSNQPQHF.

This sequence joins TRBV4-3 and TRBJ1-5; D is unclear. V gave up 0 bases and J gave up 7 bases, with 16 bases separating them. The CDR3 has 16 amino acids. Germline CDR1 reads LGHNA; CDR2 reads YSLEER. The CDR3 DNA follows: TGCGCCAGCAGCCAAGATTGGAGGGAGACTAACCAGCCCCAGCATTTT. Its translation: CASSQDWRETNQPQHF.

The CDR3 reads CASSYSFTSGSYEQYF. CDR3 DNA: TGTGCCAGCAGTTACTCGTTTACTAGCGGGAGTTACGAGCAGTACTTC. This chain links TRBV6-5 with TRBJ2-7; TRBD2 aligns across 11 bases. With 0 bases clipped from V and 4 bases from J, the junction kept 5 bases outside the gene matches. This CDR3 has 16 residues. CDR1 is MNHEY and CDR2 is SVGAGI in the germline V gene.

V is TRBV7-9 and J is TRBJ1-2, with 8 bases identical to TRBD1. Losses at the gene ends were 0 bases for V and 0 bases for J; bases not matched to a gene: 6. Germline-derived CDR1 and CDR2 are SEHNR and FQNEAQ (reference sequence). The CDR3 covers 17 residues. CDR3 nucleotides: TGTGCCAGCAGCTTAGCTCGGACAGGGAGGTCTAACTATGGCTACACCTTC. Amino acid sequence: CASSLARTGRSNYGYTF.

This chain uses TRBV19 with TRBJ2-3, with 10 bases identical to TRBD2. CDR3 length: 15 residues. Per the germline V gene, CDR1 is LNHDA and CDR2 is SQIVND (reference sequence). Losses at the gene ends were 2 bases for V and 4 bases for J; bases not matched to a gene: 3. Here the CDR3 DNA reads TGTGCCAGTAGTATAAGCGGGAGGGCCCCAGATACGCAGTATTTT. Protein: CASSISGRAPDTQYF.

The J gene is TRBJ2-7, the V gene TRBV7-6, with 8 bases that match TRBD2. Germline trimming cut 3 bases from V and 5 bases from J; bases unmatched to any gene: 6. The CDR3 consists of 14 residues. In germline, CDR1 is SGHVS, CDR2 FNYEAQ. The CDR3 DNA reads TGTGCCAGCAGCTTCTCGGCGGGGGGCCACGAGCAGTACTTC. Its protein is CASSFSAGGHEQYF. The whole variable domain, filled in from reference TRBV7-6 and TRBJ2-7, reads GAGVSQSPRYKVTKRGQDVALRCDPISGHVSLYWYRQALGQGPEFLTYFNYEAQQDKSGLPNDRFSAERPEGSISTLTIQRTEQRDSAMYRCASSFSAGGHEQYFGPGTRLTVT.

The CDR3 here is CASSRDRVKSYGYTF. CDR3 DNA sequence: TGTGCCAGCAGTCGCGACAGAGTAAAAAGCTATGGCTACACCTTC. The V gene is TRBV6-1, the J gene TRBJ1-2, with D possibly matching TRBD1 (5 bases). V gave up 5 bases and J gave up 4 bases, with 17 bases separating them. CDR1 MNHNS and CDR2 SASEGT come from the germline V gene. The CDR3 extends over 15 amino acids.